This is a list of T cell receptor beta chains from one sample in a study of CXCR3-negative and CXCR3-positive naive CD8 T cells. With the 5' RACE reads reprocessed, TCRdb shows one record per CDR3 protein and no DNA. This table lists about 130,000 distinct CDR3 sequences. The material sequenced was naive CXCR3- CD8+ T cells from blood. These receptor sequences come from a human donor in good health. Some clones in this sample may be carry-over from other donors' samples. The CDR3 runs from the conserved cysteine through the conserved F or W.

j_call: TRBJ2-2
v_call: TRBV4-3
cdr3_aa: CASSQELVAGGPVTGELFF

j_call: TRBJ2-3
v_call: TRBV29-1
cdr3_aa: CSIIRTSGSSSTDTQYF

j_call: TRBJ1-6
v_call: TRBV12-3/TRBV12-4
cdr3_aa: CASKLGGGIPLHF

j_call: TRBJ2-7
v_call: TRBV11-1
cdr3_aa: CASSPGTSYAYEQYF

j_call: TRBJ2-4
v_call: TRBV28
cdr3_aa: CASSDPAKNIQYF

j_call: TRBJ2-7
v_call: TRBV5-1
cdr3_aa: CASSFGTEGLYEQYF

j_call: TRBJ2-1
v_call: TRBV2
cdr3_aa: CASSPGGPAYNEQFF

j_call: TRBJ1-1
v_call: TRBV7-6
cdr3_aa: CASSSGEGTEAFF

j_call: TRBJ2-7
v_call: TRBV5-1
cdr3_aa: CASSPAGVEQYF

j_call: TRBJ2-2
v_call: TRBV28
cdr3_aa: CASSPDTSNTGELFF

j_call: TRBJ2-1
v_call: TRBV21-1
cdr3_aa: CASSKAQKGGYEQFF

j_call: TRBJ2-7
v_call: TRBV7-9
cdr3_aa: CASSLFLGGLGLYEQYF

j_call: TRBJ2-4
v_call: TRBV24-1
cdr3_aa: CATSDFRTGDDIQYF

j_call: TRBJ2-2
v_call: TRBV12-3/TRBV12-4
cdr3_aa: CASSRVGNGELFF

j_call: TRBJ1-5
v_call: TRBV4-1
cdr3_aa: CASSQDLSRGKPQHF

j_call: TRBJ1-6
v_call: TRBV27
cdr3_aa: CASSPGAGSSPLHF

j_call: TRBJ2-7
v_call: TRBV11-2
cdr3_aa: CASTDSRDEQYF

j_call: TRBJ2-1
v_call: TRBV10-3
cdr3_aa: CAISESGGYEQFF

j_call: TRBJ2-1
v_call: TRBV29-1
cdr3_aa: CSVAGGAHNEQFF

j_call: TRBJ2-3
v_call: TRBV29-1
cdr3_aa: CSVEEALAEYTSTDTQYF

j_call: TRBJ1-1
v_call: TRBV12-3/TRBV12-4
cdr3_aa: CASRPSGGWKTEAFF

j_call: TRBJ2-1
v_call: TRBV11-2
cdr3_aa: CASSLAGGPYEQFF

j_call: TRBJ2-3
v_call: TRBV29-1
cdr3_aa: CSVVRPENRPSTDTQYF

j_call: TRBJ2-5
v_call: TRBV27
cdr3_aa: CASSFLGGPQETQYF

j_call: TRBJ2-2
v_call: TRBV10-3
cdr3_aa: CAISEPRASGANTGELFF

j_call: TRBJ2-3
v_call: TRBV4-3
cdr3_aa: CASSQGHTTDTQYF

j_call: TRBJ2-3
v_call: TRBV10-1
cdr3_aa: CASSDGTATDTQYF

j_call: TRBJ2-3
v_call: TRBV20-1
cdr3_aa: CSARDRAGERADTQYF

j_call: TRBJ1-3
v_call: TRBV29-1
cdr3_aa: CSVEGVGNTIYF